The present entry profiles one TCR beta chain with its context. The source of the sample is a study of CD8 T cells in Susac syndrome. The CDR3 covers 15 residues. Losses at the gene ends were 4 bases for V and 3 bases for J; bases not matched to a gene: 4. Germline CDR1 SGHNT, CDR2 YYREEE (reference sequence). Sequencing of TCR beta, carried out with a high-throughput approach, was applied to CD8+ and CD4+ T cells from the blood. The RNA, about 0.45 to 1 ug, was put through reverse transcription using random hexamers. Each CDR3 protein gets one entry after TCRdb re-called the immunoSEQ multiplex PCR reads with MiXCR. This table holds roughly 200,000 distinct CDR3 sequences, roughly 94% found once.

Sequences were obtained from CD4+ T cells from PBMCs. V is TRBV5-4 and J is TRBJ2-1; TRBD2 matches 10 bases. This receptor was taken from a human donor with Susac syndrome. The CDR3 coding sequence is TGTGCCAGCAGCGCTAGCGGGGGCTTCTACAATGAGCAGTTCTTC. Protein sequence: CASSASGGFYNEQFF.